The 13 T cell receptor beta chains presented below share a single source sample, sequenced in a study of blood T cell repertoires in COVID-19. Clones were read by immunoSEQ multiplex PCR, and TCRdb kept only the in-frame ones, dropping some. The sample has approximately 40,000 clones, 70% to 90% seen once. The sample taken for sequencing was peripheral blood. The receptor source for this set is a man in his 60s with COVID-19, enrolled during active disease.

The chain uses TRBV4-3 and TRBJ2-4; D is perhaps TRBD2 (5 bases). Germline V gives CDR1 LGHNA, CDR2 YSLEER. The CDR3 is 14 amino acids. The V end was cut by 0 bases, the J end by 9 bases, with 12 bases between. CDR3 coding DNA: TGCGCCAGCAGCCAAGATTCTGAGGGCCGCATTCAGTACTTC. This encodes CASSQDSEGRIQYF.

V is TRBV11-1 and J is TRBJ2-1; the match to TRBD2 covers 9 bases. V gave up 4 bases and J gave up 5 bases; unmatched junction bases: 3. Germline V gives CDR1 SGHAT, CDR2 FQDESV (reference sequence). The CDR3 extends over 14 amino acids. Written as DNA, the CDR3 is TGTGCCAGCAGCTCTAGCGGGAACCACAATGAGCAGTTCTTC. This translates into CASSSSGNHNEQFF. Supplemented by reference TRBV11-1 and TRBJ2-1, the full variable domain reads EAEVAQSPRYKITEKSQAVAFWCDPISGHATLYWYRQILGQGPELLVQFQDESVVDDSQLPKDRFSAERLKGVDSTLKIQPAELGDSAMYLCASSSSGNHNEQFFGPGTRLTVL.

This clone was detected only a few times. This chain joins TRBV18 and TRBJ2-7; 10 nucleotides line up with TRBD1. After removal of 6 bases from V and 6 bases from J, the junction contained 5 bases not matched to a gene. This CDR3 spans 13 amino acids. Germline V CDR1 and CDR2: KGHSH, LQKENI. The CDR3 region is CASSRDRGAEQYF. The CDR3 DNA is TGTGCCAGCTCCCGGGACAGGGGTGCCGAGCAGTACTTC.

This clone showed up just once. The chain couples TRBV4-2 to TRBJ2-3; 16 bases are a match to TRBD2. V shed 0 bases, J shed 8 bases, and the junction held 5 bases outside the gene matches. CDR3 length: 17 amino acids. CDR1 LGHNA and CDR2 YNFKEQ come from the germline V gene. CDR3 DNA sequence: TGTGCCAGCAGCCAAGATCGGGGGACTAGCGGGAGGGGTACGCAGTATTTT. Amino acid sequence: CASSQDRGTSGRGTQYF.

This clone was picked up a small number of times. The chain is built from TRBV11-2 and TRBJ2-3; D perhaps matches TRBD2 (6 bases). Germline V lookup: CDR1 SGHAT, CDR2 FQNNGV. The CDR3 extends over 17 amino acids. V dropped 1 base and J dropped 2 bases, with 16 bases sitting between them. DNA of the CDR3: TGTGCCAGCAGCTTAGGGGCCGGAAGGGAGGTCACAGATACGCAGTATTTT. It codes for CASSLGAGREVTDTQYF.

Only one count was recorded for this clone. The chain combines TRBV11-2 with TRBJ2-7; 8 bases are a match to TRBD1. The CDR3 totals 16 residues. With 3 bases clipped from V and 3 bases from J, the junction kept 10 bases outside the gene matches. Germline V gene lookup returns CDR1 SGHAT and CDR2 FQNNGV. The CDR3 nucleotides are TGTGCCAGCAGCTTCCGGACAGGGCGAACGATCTACGAGCAGTACTTC. Amino acids: CASSFRTGRTIYEQYF. Filled out from reference TRBV11-2 and TRBJ2-7, the complete variable domain reads EAGVAQSPRYKIIEKRQSVAFWCNPISGHATLYWYQQILGQGPKLLIQFQNNGVVDDSQLPKDRFSAERLKGVDSTLKIQPAKLEDSAVYLCASSFRTGRTIYEQYFGPGTRLTVT.

The chain uses TRBV2 and TRBJ1-5; D unresolved. Germline CDR1 and CDR2: SNHLY and FYNNEI. The V and J ends lost 1 base and 5 bases respectively, with 6 bases between them. The CDR3 covers 13 residues. The CDR3 spells CASSEGPHQPQHF. The CDR3 bases are TGTGCCAGCAGTGAAGGGCCCCATCAGCCCCAGCATTTT.

The chain joins TRBV10-1 to TRBJ2-3; 10 nucleotides line up with TRBD2. Trimming removed 3 bases from V and 4 bases from J; junction bases left unmatched: 4. From germline, CDR1 is WNHNN and CDR2 SYGVQD (reference sequence). This CDR3 is built from 15 residues. The CDR3 DNA follows: TGCGCCAGCAGTGACGGACTAGCGGTGGCAGATACGCAGTATTTT. It encodes CASSDGLAVADTQYF.

The V and J genes are TRBV18 and TRBJ1-6; possible D gene TRBD1, 6 bases. Germline CDR1 and CDR2: KGHSH and LQKENI. This CDR3 is built from 15 residues. V was pared by 2 bases and J by 6 bases, with 11 bases between. For the CDR3, the DNA is TGTGCCAGCTCACCAAAGGGGGACATTAATTCACCCCTCCACTTT. It yields the protein CASSPKGDINSPLHF.

The genes are TRBV11-2 and TRBJ2-2; perhaps TRBD2 as D (6 bases). CDR3 length equals 16 residues. Between the trimmed V and J ends, which lost 5 bases and 5 bases, there was a span of 18 bases. The V gene's germline CDR1 is SGHAT and CDR2 FQNNGV. CDR3 nucleotides: TGTGCCAGCAGCCCCCGGCGACTAGTGGGGACCGGGGAGCTGTTTTTT. It encodes CASSPRRLVGTGELFF.

A few counts support this clone. The rearrangement uses TRBV5-1 and TRBJ1-5, with 10 positions matching TRBD1. Trimming took 4 bases from V and 4 from J; bases not matched to a gene: 5. Per germline, CDR1 SGHRS and CDR2 YFSETQ. The CDR3 consists of 15 residues. The chain's CDR3 is CASSTTGGGNQPQHF. The CDR3 DNA sequence: TGCGCCAGCAGCACGACAGGGGGCGGGAATCAGCCCCAGCATTTT.

This chain uses TRBV4-3 with TRBJ1-1; TRBD1 matches 7 bases. CDR3 size: 14 residues. Germline V gene lookup returns CDR1 LGHNA and CDR2 YSLEER. Trimming at V came to 3 bases and at J to 4 bases, leaving 5 bases not matched to a gene. In nucleotides, the CDR3 is TGCGCCAGCAGCCAGCGACAGGGAGTCACTGAAGCTTTCTTT. Encoded protein: CASSQRQGVTEAFF.

This clone has just one count. The V call is TRBV29-1, the J call TRBJ1-1; D not certain. The germline V gene encodes CDR1 SQVTM and CDR2 ANQGSEA. V shed 4 bases and J shed 5 bases, with 14 bases lying between them. The CDR3 length is 13 residues. CDR3 amino acids: CSVVIRISTEAFF. The CDR3 DNA reads TGCAGCGTTGTTATCAGAATTTCGACTGAAGCTTTCTTT.